This T cell receptor beta chain was captured by sequencing in a study of T cell responses to AZD1222 COVID-19 vaccine. Study-level findings and limits: The study sampled repertoires only after the peak T cell response. Nearly half of the spike-specific TCRs reportedly recognize variant regions that carry no mutations. CD4 TCRs associated with vaccination spanned spike, dominating at 160-218 and 743-854. Two AZD1222 doses significantly raised spike-specific TCR breadth and depth over controls.

Only in-frame clones appear in the TCRdb table, and some are missing; sequencing was by immunoSEQ multiplex PCR. The sample has 80,000 to 100,000 clones; about 90% are singletons. Trimming stripped 1 base from V and 0 bases from J, with 7 bases between. Per the germline V gene, CDR1 is LGHDT and CDR2 is YNNKEL (reference sequence). The CDR3 spans 15 residues. A remark on this clone: Its antigen remains unidentified.

The material was peripheral blood, obtained on day 0 of MenACWY control vaccination. This receptor was identified in an adult in good health. This chain links TRBV3-1 (or the pseudogene TRBV3-2) with TRBJ1-3; no reliable D call. CDR3 sequence reads: CASSQAATSGNTIYF. DNA for the CDR3: TGTGCCAGCAGCCAAGCGGCTACCTCTGGAAACACCATATATTTT.